Listed below are T cell receptor beta chains from one sample, sequenced in a study of cytotoxic CD8 clonotypes in ibrutinib-treated CLL. Produced via immunoSEQ multiplex PCR; TCRdb's table is partial and in-frame only. The sample lists around 300,000 clones, about 80% occurring once. The sample here was PBMCs, taken before ibrutinib treatment. Receptor source: a human donor with chronic lymphocytic leukemia. Each CDR3 is given with its conserved first and last residue. Fields, in order: CDR3 protein, V gene, J gene.

CASSLRDAYYEQYF	TRBV7-9	TRBJ2-7
CASPGPQGQYF	TRBV30	TRBJ2-7
CASSRVGSGNYNEQFF	TRBV5-6	TRBJ2-1
CASSSLTYEQYF	TRBV5-4	TRBJ2-7
CASSLSRQQYF	TRBV28	TRBJ2-7
CASSVGGGRVNYGYTF	TRBV9	TRBJ1-2
CSVSTSGATYEQYF	TRBV29-1	TRBJ2-7
CSGGEGSGNTIYF	TRBV29-1	TRBJ1-3
CASSQVPGRSYGYTF	TRBV4-1	TRBJ1-2
CASSFEGFLGANVLTF	TRBV5-8	TRBJ2-6
CASSFGTGEAYEQYF	TRBV19	TRBJ2-7
CASSFRGSYGYTF	TRBV5-4	TRBJ1-2
CASSGIKEYNEQFF	TRBV19	TRBJ2-1
CASSDRLSTGELFF	TRBV18	TRBJ2-2
CASSVIGAYQETQYF	TRBV9	TRBJ2-5
CASSIQPTGEQYF	TRBV6-5	TRBJ2-7
CASSLEMSYTF	TRBV7-6	TRBJ1-2
CASSLRTGMSTDTQYF	TRBV7-9	TRBJ2-3
CASGMYDSNQPQHF	TRBV7-8	TRBJ1-5
CATSRDLAGPQQQFF	TRBV15	TRBJ2-1
CASSWQGDTDTQYF	TRBV5-1	TRBJ2-3
CASSHSRQARQETQYF	TRBV7-8	TRBJ2-5
CASPNSNQPQHF	TRBV28	TRBJ1-5
CASRYQTTSAYEQYF	TRBV6-5	TRBJ2-7
CASSLGPASYEQYF	TRBV27	TRBJ2-7
CASRKPGQSNYGYTF	TRBV2	TRBJ1-2
CASSQDLLDEQFF	TRBV4-3	TRBJ2-1
CASCTGVTSYEQYF	TRBV6-6	TRBJ2-7
CASSQGCLFCEQYF	TRBV4-3	-